This T cell receptor (beta chain) appears in the sequencing data of a study of T-cell memory formation after mild COVID-19 listed by TCRdb under 2021. Regarding the complete study: TCR sequence clusters from the two donors were largely donor specific. In a couple of donors, T-cell clones that expanded and contracted after mild COVID-19 were tracked by sequencing TCRalpha and TCRbeta repertoires over time. The cohort comprised two young, previously healthy adult volunteers, one female and one male.

Overall results and qualifications from the work: The study covered only a couple of mild cases, and larger cohorts including severe cases with pre-infection samples were considered necessary. SARS-CoV-2 specificity was not confirmed for the second-wave clones peaking on day 37. Contracting CD4+ clones turned up mainly in the CM and EM memory subsets, whereas EMRA was where CD8+ clones were enriched. From day 15 to 85, contracting clones showed balanced CD4/CD8 phenotypes, whereas a second wave of clones that expanded from day 15 to 37 leaned towards CD4+. The detection of some responding clones in pre-infection memory suggests that pre-existing cross-reactive memory T cells joined the SARS-CoV-2 response.

Ficoll-Paque density gradient centrifugation was used to isolate PBMCs. A note on this clonotype: Its antigen remains unidentified. Base-call qualities are not available, and no considerably larger clone is one nucleotide away.

TCRdb names Illumina NovaSeq 6000 as the instrument used. TCRalpha and TCRbeta cDNA libraries were constructed by 5'RACE with constant-segment primers, with sample barcodes and unique molecular identifiers being introduced. RNA was extracted from every sample with Trizol reagent. The libraries were amplified in two PCR steps, and the second step added a second sample barcode and Illumina TruSeq adapters. Libraries were sequenced on an Illumina NovaSeq with 2 x 150 bp paired-end reads. Under the source paper's analysis protocol: The reads were demultiplexed and collapsed into UMI-guided consensus sequences using migec v1.2.7. Using mixcr v2.1.11, UMI consensuses were aligned to TRA and TRB V and J templates and then assembled into clonotypes. Clonotypes were classified as expanded or contracted when called significant by both edgeR and NoisET, with noise models trained on biological replicates. For edgeR calls, the thresholds were a false discovery rate-adjusted p below 0.01 and a log2 fold-change of 1. As an exploratory analysis of dynamics, max-normalized trajectories of the 1000 most abundant clonotypes were examined by PCA with hierarchical clustering. The CD4 or CD8 phenotype of responding clones was assigned using the separately sequenced CD4+ and CD8+ repertoires. In-frame beta chains were kept once TCRdb had trimmed the public reads at Q25 with fastp and called clones with MiXCR. Each CDR3 protein appears once, grouped with its most common genes and DNA. Here the V and J calls rest on TCRdb's processing, not on the authors' analysis. Present in this sample are around 450,000 distinct CDR3 sequences, 20% of which were seen just once. The biggest ten clones account for 8.4% of the sample.

The sequenced sample consisted of PBMCs or a T cell subset sorted from them (not recorded which). The sequence was collected from an adult woman who had mild COVID-19 (a few samples of this study predate the infection). The sample titles of this study are shuffled in the database, so cell type and time point are left out; the donor was told from shared clones.

Here the CDR3 is given as CASSRDYMNTEAFF. The nucleotide sequence is given as TGTGCCAGCAGCCGGGACTACATGAACACTGAAGCTTTCTTT. The chain uses TRBV21-1 and TRBJ1-1. TRBV21-1 is a pseudogene. The CDR3 runs 14 amino acids, cysteine and phenylalanine included. Only CDR3 DNA is held: 42 bases, read in frame from base 1.